These 28 T cell receptor beta chains were sequenced from one sample in a study of shared clonotypes between healthy human individuals. Sequenced by immunoSEQ multiplex PCR; TCRdb stores in-frame clones only, minus some. The data contain approximately 740,000 clones, approximately 92% of them singletons. As defined, naive CD8 cells were CD45RO-negative and positively selected for CCR7, with terminally differentiated effector memory CD45RA+ cells excluded. The sequenced sample consisted of naive CD8+ T cells sorted from blood. The origin of the receptors is a man aged 25-45 years in good health.

J is TRBJ2-6 and V is TRBV27, with unresolved D. Trimming stripped 5 bases from V and 4 bases from J, with 6 bases between. This CDR3 has 13 amino acids. The germline CDR1 and CDR2 sequences are MNHEY and SMNVEV (reference sequence). The CDR3 spells CASSPGGANVLTF. The DNA for the CDR3 is TGTGCCAGCAGTCCCGGAGGGGCCAACGTCCTGACTTTC.

The chain links TRBV18 to TRBJ2-4; D unclear. Germline V gene lookup returns CDR1 KGHSH and CDR2 LQKENI. The length of the CDR3 is 14 residues. V gave up 6 bases and J gave up 0 bases, with 9 bases separating them. CDR3 in DNA: TGTGCCAGCTCCCATAAGGGAGCCAAAAACATTCAGTACTTC. Amino acids: CASSHKGAKNIQYF. Full variable domain (rest looked up from reference TRBV18 and TRBJ2-4): NAGVMQNPRHLVRRRGQEARLRCSPMKGHSHVYWYRQLPEEGLKFMVYLQKENIIDESGMPKERFSAEFPKEGPSILRIQQVVRGDSAAYFCASSHKGAKNIQYFGAGTRLSVL.

The sample holds one count of this clone. The J gene is TRBJ2-7, the V gene TRBV19; the D call may be TRBD1 or TRBD2 (5 bases each). There are 15 residues in the CDR3. Germline assignment: CDR1 LNHDA and CDR2 SQIVND (reference sequence). Trimming left V 1 base short and J 0 bases short, with 10 bases between. CDR3 amino acids: CASSIARDASYEQYF. CDR3 DNA sequence: TGTGCCAGTAGTATAGCCCGGGACGCCTCCTACGAGCAGTACTTC.

The V and J genes are TRBV27 and TRBJ2-3; D assignment may be TRBD1 or TRBD2 (5 bases each). Trimming took off 6 bases at V and 1 base at J, with 20 bases between the two ends. The CDR3 sequence is 17 residues long. From germline, CDR1 is MNHEY and CDR2 SMNVEV (reference sequence). CDR3 in amino acids: CASSTGPLGGGTDTQYF. As DNA, the CDR3 is TGTGCCAGCAGCACGGGACCCCTGGGTGGTGGCACAGATACGCAGTATTTT.

Turning to this clone: One base away lies a much larger clone, so this may be a sequencing read error. In DNA form, the CDR3 reads TGTGCCAGCAGTTTATGGGGCGATGAGCAGTTCTTC. Its translation: CASSLWGDEQFF. The genes are TRBV27 and TRBJ2-1; D possibly corresponds to TRBD1 (5 bases). Trimming removed 1 base from V and 8 bases from J, with 6 bases in between. The CDR3 loop spans 12 amino acids. Germline V lookup: CDR1 MNHEY, CDR2 SMNVEV (reference sequence).

The chain has TRBV30 and TRBJ2-1, with 11 bases fitting TRBD2. The CDR3 length is 17 residues. Germline CDR1 GTSNPN, CDR2 SVGIG (reference sequence). V lost 1 base, J lost 1 base, and 6 bases stayed unmatched. Written as DNA, the CDR3 is TGTGCCTGGAGTGCAATAGCGGGAGGGTGGTCCTACAATGAGCAGTTCTTC. Amino acids: CAWSAIAGGWSYNEQFF.

The rearrangement joins TRBV20-1 to TRBJ2-1; D ambiguous. V gave up 5 bases and J gave up 10 bases, with 12 bases separating them. The length of the CDR3 is 11 residues. Germline V gene lookup returns CDR1 DFQATT and CDR2 SNEGSKA (reference sequence). This chain's CDR3 is CSADLGLEQFF. CDR3 nucleotides: TGCAGTGCTGACCTCGGTTTGGAGCAGTTCTTC.

Notes on this clone: The sample holds other DNA sequences that translate to the same CDR3. This chain connects TRBV27 to TRBJ2-7; D perhaps matches TRBD2 (5 bases). Germline V gives CDR1 MNHEY, CDR2 SMNVEV (reference sequence). The length of the CDR3 is 13 residues. Trimming stripped 8 bases from V and 2 bases from J, with 13 bases between. CDR3: CASSPGVTYEQYF. The CDR3 coding sequence is TGTGCCAGCTCCCCCGGGGTTACCTACGAGCAGTACTTC.

The chain has TRBV4-1 and TRBJ1-1; D possibly corresponds to TRBD1 (6 bases). Germline lookup yields CDR1 MGHRA and CDR2 YSYEKL. The V end lost 0 bases, the J end lost 0 bases, and 20 bases lay between the germline ends. The CDR3 loop spans 19 amino acids. The CDR3 nucleotides are TGCGCCAGCAGCCAAGATTTTGTGGGGACACGTTCCATGAACACTGAAGCTTTCTTT. Amino acid sequence: CASSQDFVGTRSMNTEAFF.

The chain carries TRBV10-2 and TRBJ2-5, with D uncertain. This CDR3 has 12 residues. The germline V gene has CDR1 WSHSY and CDR2 SAAADI. V dropped 7 bases and J dropped 5 bases, with 11 bases sitting between them. The CDR3 DNA reads as TGCGCCAGCACCGAGAACGGCGAGACCCAGTACTTC. It yields the protein CASTENGETQYF.

This sequence joins TRBV6-4 and TRBJ1-1; the D is unclear. CDR1 MRHNA and CDR2 SNTAGT come from the germline V gene. This CDR3 is 13 amino acids long. Between the trimmed V and J ends, which lost 2 bases and 7 bases, there was a span of 11 bases. As DNA, the CDR3 is TGTGCCAGCAGTGACGGTGACAAACGTGAAGCTTTCTTT. It yields the protein CASSDGDKREAFF.

The chain uses TRBV7-8 and TRBJ2-5, with TRBD1 as a possible D gene (5 bases). The ends were cut back, 4 bases at V and 1 base at J, with 13 bases in the middle. The CDR3 extends over 15 amino acids. Germline V CDR1 and CDR2: SGHVS, FQNEAQ. The CDR3 DNA sequence: TGTGCCAGCAGCTCGAAGACAGCGTTCCAAGAGACCCAGTACTTC. This codes for CASSSKTAFQETQYF.

CDR3 coding DNA: TGTGCCAGCAGCTTAGGACTAGCGGGAGGGCTTTCAGATACGCAGTATTTT. Translation gives CASSLGLAGGLSDTQYF. The rearrangement joins TRBV7-2 to TRBJ2-3; 14 bases are shared with TRBD2. With V trimmed by 1 base and J by 4 bases, 4 bases remained unmatched. Germline CDR1 and CDR2: SGHTA and FQGNSA. This CDR3 is 17 amino acids long.

This chain uses TRBV5-1 with TRBJ2-1; D is unresolved. There are 19 residues in the CDR3. Germline V gene lookup returns CDR1 SGHRS and CDR2 YFSETQ. Trimming took off 5 bases at V and 0 bases at J, with 24 bases between the two ends. The CDR3 DNA reads TGCGCCAGCAGGATCTCCCACAACGGTACACGAAGCTCCTACAATGAGCAGTTCTTC. This encodes CASRISHNGTRSSYNEQFF.

This chain connects TRBV15 to TRBJ2-7; D remains unclear. Germline CDR1 reads LNHNV; CDR2 reads YYDKDF (reference sequence). CDR3 length: 14 amino acids. The V end lost 0 bases, the J end lost 5 bases, and 11 bases lay between the germline ends. The chain's CDR3 is CATSRDRSGNEQYF. CDR3 DNA sequence: TGTGCCACCAGCAGAGATCGTTCTGGGAACGAGCAGTACTTC.

V is TRBV5-1 and J is TRBJ1-2; 7 bases fit TRBD1. Germline V gene sequence: CDR1 SGHRS, CDR2 YFSETQ. Losses at the gene ends were 3 bases for V and 2 bases for J; bases not matched to a gene: 4. The CDR3 consists of 14 residues. The CDR3 is CASSSAGGNYGYTF. CDR3 DNA: TGCGCCAGCAGCTCGGCAGGGGGAAACTATGGCTACACCTTC.

This chain connects TRBV4-1 to TRBJ1-1, with D hard to call. The CDR3 is made up of 13 amino acids. V was shortened by 0 bases and J by 3 bases, with 5 bases between the two germline ends. Germline-derived CDR1 and CDR2 are MGHRA and YSYEKL. The CDR3 spells CASSQEEYTEAFF. In nucleotides, the CDR3 is TGCGCCAGCAGCCAAGAAGAGTACACTGAAGCTTTCTTT.

The rearrangement joins TRBV9 to TRBJ2-5; 8 bases align to TRBD2. The length of the CDR3 is 15 residues. V was pared by 4 bases and J by 1 base, with 6 bases of the junction left unmatched. The germline V gene encodes CDR1 SGDLS and CDR2 YYNGEE. The CDR3 spells CASSPLGTSQETQYF. DNA for the CDR3: TGTGCCAGCAGCCCCCTCGGGACTAGCCAAGAGACCCAGTACTTC.

This sequence joins TRBV4-3 and TRBJ2-1; 7 bases agree with TRBD2. Trimming took 3 bases from V and 7 from J; bases not matched to a gene: 6. Germline CDR1 reads LGHNA; CDR2 reads YSLEER. The length of the CDR3 is 14 residues. In DNA, the CDR3 is TGCGCCAGCAGCCAGACCGGGACTATAAATGAGCAGTTCTTC. As protein: CASSQTGTINEQFF.

This chain links TRBV7-8 with TRBJ2-7, with 8 bases lining up with TRBD1. CDR1 and CDR2 from the germline V gene are SGHVS and FQNEAQ. V lost 1 base to trimming and J lost 5 bases; unmatched junction nucleotides: 1. The CDR3 covers 13 residues. CDR3 sequence reads: CASSLETGDEQYF. CDR3 coding DNA: TGTGCCAGCAGCTTAGAGACAGGGGACGAGCAGTACTTC.

This clone appeared a few times. The J gene is TRBJ2-7, the V gene TRBV28; tentatively, D is TRBD1 (5 bases). V lost 8 bases, J lost 0 bases, and 8 bases lay in between. The CDR3 is made up of 12 amino acids. Per germline, CDR1 MDHEN and CDR2 SYDVKM. CDR3 amino acids: CASSTDSYEQYF. In DNA, the CDR3 is TGTGCCAGCTCGACAGACTCCTACGAGCAGTACTTC. The variable domain in full, with the rest retrieved from reference TRBV28 and TRBJ2-7, is DVKVTQSSRYLVKRTGEKVFLECVQDMDHENMFWYRQDPGLGLRLIYFSYDVKMKEKGDIPEGYSVSREKKERFSLILESASTNQTSMYLCASSTDSYEQYFGPGTRLTVT.

The V and J genes are TRBV19 and TRBJ1-1; no clear D gene. This CDR3 region has 13 residues. From germline, CDR1 is LNHDA and CDR2 SQIVND (reference sequence). The V end lost 5 bases, the J end lost 1 base, and 8 bases lay between the germline ends. Here the CDR3 reads CASSLTENTEAFF. For the CDR3, the DNA is TGTGCCAGTAGTTTGACCGAGAACACTGAAGCTTTCTTT.

The chain couples TRBV19 to TRBJ2-2, with a possible D match to TRBD2 (5 bases). Germline assignment: CDR1 LNHDA and CDR2 SQIVND (reference sequence). CDR3 length equals 16 residues. Trimming removed 3 bases at V and 0 bases at J, with 11 bases between. The chain's CDR3 is CASSILAHANTGELFF. In nucleotides, the CDR3 is TGTGCCAGTAGTATCTTAGCGCACGCGAACACCGGGGAGCTGTTTTTT. Based on the CDR3 plus reference TRBV19 and TRBJ2-2, the full variable domain is DGGITQSPKYLFRKEGQNVTLSCEQNLNHDAMYWYRQDPGQGLRLIYYSQIVNDFQKGDIAEGYSVSREKKESFPLTVTSAQKNPTAFYLCASSILAHANTGELFFGEGSRLTVL.

V usage is TRBV6-5 and J usage is TRBJ2-7, with a tentative D call TRBD1 (6 bases). Germline V lookup: CDR1 MNHEY, CDR2 SVGAGI. Trimming shortened V by 6 bases and J by 3 bases, and 18 bases separated the two germline ends. The CDR3 loop spans 15 amino acids. CDR3 amino acids: CASRSGQFAFYEQYF. The CDR3 DNA is TGTGCCAGCAGGTCTGGACAGTTCGCGTTCTACGAGCAGTACTTC.

This chain joins TRBV27 and TRBJ2-1, with 7 bases lining up with TRBD2. Trimming at V came to 9 bases and at J to 9 bases, leaving 8 bases not matched to a gene. The CDR3 extends over 12 amino acids. Germline V lookup: CDR1 MNHEY, CDR2 SMNVEV (reference sequence). CDR3 bases: TGTGCCAGTGGGAGGGCCGGGCGTGAGCAGTTCTTC. It is translated as CASGRAGREQFF.

This chain uses TRBV9 with TRBJ2-1; a possible D gene is TRBD2 (5 bases). Germline loops: CDR1 SGDLS, CDR2 YYNGEE. The V gene lost 9 bases and the J gene lost 3 bases, with 19 bases spanning the gap. The CDR3 runs 15 residues. The DNA for the CDR3 is TGTGCCACTTCGTCGGGCGGGTCGGACTACAATGAGCAGTTCTTC. It encodes CATSSGGSDYNEQFF.

The CDR3 region has the DNA TGTGCCAGCAGTGACCTAGCGGGAGGCTACGAGCAGTACTTC. This gives the protein CASSDLAGGYEQYF. This chain links TRBV2 with TRBJ2-7; 11 bases fit TRBD2. Unmatched junction bases numbered 1, after V lost 3 bases and J lost 3 bases. The CDR3 extends over 14 amino acids. Per germline, CDR1 SNHLY and CDR2 FYNNEI.

As concerns this clone: Other DNA sequences from this sample encode an identical CDR3 as well. CDR3: CASSLAAGSSYEQYF. The CDR3 coding sequence is TGTGCCAGCAGCTTAGCGGCTGGCAGCTCCTACGAGCAGTACTTC. The chain employs TRBV7-9 and TRBJ2-7, with unresolved D. V lost 0 bases to trimming and J lost 0 bases, with 9 bases between them. The germline V gene has CDR1 SEHNR and CDR2 FQNEAQ (reference sequence). This CDR3 has 15 amino acids.